The 14 T cell receptor beta chains presented below share a single source sample, sequenced in a study of blood T cells in healthy people across ages. The second PCR ran about 6 to 12 cycles with a sample-barcoded 5' primer and J-beta primers. One entry per CDR3 protein, called by TCRdb with MiXCR from the 5' RACE reads. The top ten hold roughly 10% of the sample, which has fewer than 2,000,000 distinct CDR3 sequences, around 36% seen once. Sequencing was performed on blood. Every receptor here comes from a woman in her 30s in good health.

This clonotype showed up just a few times. The chain uses TRBV11-2 and TRBJ2-5, with TRBD1 matching over 8 bases. The CDR3 length is 17 residues. The ends lost 1 base at V and 5 bases at J; junction bases unmatched: 12. Germline CDR1 is SGHAT and CDR2 is FQNNGV. CDR3 loop: CASSLGDARGLGETQYF. CDR3 in DNA: TGTGCCAGCAGCTTAGGGGATGCCAGGGGGCTGGGGGAGACCCAGTACTTC.

In its sample, this clonotype was seen a few times. The chain employs TRBV4-2 and TRBJ1-1; TRBD1 matches 7 bases. This CDR3 comprises 15 residues. V was clipped by 0 bases and J by 5 bases; unmatched bases: 6. Germline assignment: CDR1 LGHNA and CDR2 YNFKEQ. The CDR3 nucleotides are TGTGCCAGCAGCCAAGATTACAGGGGAAGTACTGAAGCTTTCTTT. Protein sequence: CASSQDYRGSTEAFF.

The chain uses TRBV18 and TRBJ2-3; the D is unclear. V shed 4 bases and J shed 4 bases, with 18 bases lying between them. The CDR3 spans 16 residues. Germline V gene data show CDR1 as KGHSH and CDR2 as LQKENI. CDR3 nucleotide sequence: TGTGCCAGCTCACAACTGACCCCGGAGAGCGCAGATACGCAGTATTTT. Protein sequence: CASSQLTPESADTQYF.

The chain uses TRBV7-9 and TRBJ1-2; D gene ambiguous. V gave up 5 bases and J gave up 0 bases, with 16 bases separating them. Per germline, CDR1 SEHNR and CDR2 FQNEAQ (reference sequence). The CDR3 runs to 16 residues. The DNA of the CDR3 is TGTGCCAGCAGCCCGAAGGACGGTTACCCTAACTATGGCTACACCTTC. Protein: CASSPKDGYPNYGYTF.

The rearrangement links TRBV5-1 to TRBJ2-7; D assignment may be TRBD1 or TRBD2 (5 bases each). In germline, CDR1 is SGHRS, CDR2 YFSETQ. V was shortened by 4 bases and J by 3 bases, with 14 bases between the two germline ends. CDR3 length: 14 residues. The CDR3 coding sequence is TGCGCCAGCAGCCCCGTGGGGGACGGCTACGAGCAGTACTTC. Its translation is CASSPVGDGYEQYF.

The gene calls are TRBV9 and TRBJ2-3, with 11 nucleotides matching TRBD2. CDR3 length equals 18 residues. CDR1 is SGDLS and CDR2 is YYNGEE in the germline V gene. With V trimmed by 0 bases and J by 1 base, 7 bases remained unmatched. The CDR3 region is CASSVVPSGGTGTDTQYF. Here the CDR3 DNA reads TGTGCCAGCAGCGTAGTTCCTAGCGGGGGGACTGGCACAGATACGCAGTATTTT.

The rearrangement links TRBV5-1 to TRBJ1-1, with TRBD1 matching 7 bases. Germline CDR1 is SGHRS and CDR2 is YFSETQ. With 4 bases clipped from V and 2 bases from J, the junction kept 8 bases outside the gene matches. CDR3 length equals 15 residues. The CDR3 spells CASSEGGTDNTEAFF. DNA of the CDR3: TGCGCCAGCAGCGAGGGCGGGACAGATAACACTGAAGCTTTCTTT.

V gene TRBV6-5 combines with J gene TRBJ2-5, with D possibly being TRBD2 (6 bases). CDR1 and CDR2 from the germline V gene are MNHEY and SVGAGI. Deletions cut 0 bases from V and 0 bases from J, with 11 bases between. The CDR3 spans 16 residues. In nucleotides, the CDR3 is TGTGCCAGCAGTTACTCTCGCGGGGCCTACCAAGAGACCCAGTACTTC. The encoded protein is CASSYSRGAYQETQYF.

The table lists this clonotype with a few counts. The J gene is TRBJ2-5, the V gene TRBV3-1; 9 bases map to TRBD2. This CDR3 spans 16 amino acids. CDR1 and CDR2 from the germline V gene are LGHDT and YNNKEL (reference sequence). Trimming removed 0 bases from V and 8 bases from J; junction bases left unmatched: 10. The CDR3 sequence: CASSQDWAGGSETQYF. In DNA, the CDR3 is TGTGCCAGCAGCCAAGATTGGGCGGGAGGGTCCGAAACCCAGTACTTC.

As DNA, the CDR3 is TGTGCCAGCAGCCCCACAGGGGCCCGATCCTACGAGCAGTACTTC. Protein: CASSPTGARSYEQYF. The chain employs TRBV7-2 and TRBJ2-7; 7 bases are a match to TRBD1. CDR3 length equals 15 residues. Unmatched junction bases numbered 8, after V lost 5 bases and J lost 1 base. Germline CDR1 is SGHTA and CDR2 is FQGNSA.

The sample holds a few counts of this clonotype. The chain joins TRBV29-1 to TRBJ2-2; D not certain. CDR1 SQVTM and CDR2 ANQGSEA come from the germline V gene. The V gene lost 7 bases and the J gene lost 1 base, with 10 bases spanning the gap. The CDR3 extends over 13 amino acids. The chain's CDR3 is CSARNLNTGELFF. The CDR3 DNA follows: TGCAGCGCCAGAAACTTGAACACCGGGGAGCTGTTTTTT.

The V call is TRBV25-1, the J call TRBJ2-4; TRBD2 might be the D (5 bases). The DNA end lines up better with TRBJ2-5; the J call may be wrong. From germline, CDR1 is MGHDK and CDR2 SYGVNS. The CDR3 loop spans 15 amino acids. The CDR3 region is CASSVGRRHVETQYF. The DNA of the CDR3 is TGTGCCAGCAGTGTGGGGAGAAGACATGTTGAGACCCAGTACTTC.

The J gene is TRBJ2-7, the V gene TRBV5-4; 10 bases map to TRBD1. Germline loops: CDR1 SGHNT, CDR2 YYREEE (reference sequence). V was clipped by 4 bases and J by 2 bases; unmatched bases: 12. This CDR3 has 17 amino acids. The CDR3 coding sequence is TGTGCCAGCAGCCCGGCCGGGACAGGGGAGCGTGCCTACGAGCAGTACTTC. Its translation: CASSPAGTGERAYEQYF.

This chain links TRBV3-1 with TRBJ1-2, with unresolved D. The CDR3 spans 14 residues. V was pared by 0 bases and J by 13 bases, with 18 bases between. Germline lookup yields CDR1 LGHDT and CDR2 YNNKEL (reference sequence). CDR3 DNA: TGTGCCAGCAGCCAAGAAAGATACCTGACCGCCGCCACCTTC. This sequence encodes CASSQERYLTAATF. Filled out from reference TRBV3-1 and TRBJ1-2, the complete variable domain reads DTAVSQTPKYLVTQMGNDKSIKCEQNLGHDTMYWYKQDSKKFLKIMFSYNNKELIINETVPNRFSPKSPDKAHLNLHINSLELGDSAVYFCASSQERYLTAATFGSGTRLTVV.